This record concerns one T cell receptor beta chain sequence. In the original processing: It was from reference gene primer amplification that nucleated cell counts were estimated. Produced via immunoSEQ multiplex PCR; TCRdb's table is partial and in-frame only. Clone size and the V and J calls come from that table; the DNA yielded D and trimming. The repertoire holds some 74,000 clones, with about 82% as singletons. This record belongs to a study of blood T cell repertoires in COVID-19. About the study: COVID-19 samples, acute and convalescent, were from the United States, Italy and Spain. PBMCs, B-cell-depleted T cells, or T cells were the source of the cDNA or gDNA that made up the material.

CDR1 is SGHTA and CDR2 is FQGTGA in the germline V gene. The ends lost 5 bases at V and 5 bases at J; junction bases unmatched: 6. The CDR3 contains 14 residues. The chain recombines TRBV7-3 with TRBJ2-7, with 10 bases that match TRBD1. The sample taken for sequencing was peripheral blood. The receptor's source is a woman of 80 years or more with active or convalescent COVID-19. This CDR3 is CASSPPGQGNEQYF. The CDR3 region has the DNA TGTGCCAGCAGCCCGCCGGGACAGGGGAACGAGCAGTACTTC.